Below are 29 T cell receptor beta chains sequenced from a single sample in a study of blood T cell repertoires in COVID-19. Clones were sequenced by immunoSEQ multiplex PCR, and TCRdb holds only the in-frame ones, with some missing. The sample lists about 250,000 clones, 70% to 90% occurring once. Sequenced input: PBMCs or T cells enriched from blood (not recorded which). The receptors shown here come from a woman between 50 and 59 years old who had been exposed to COVID-19.

This rearrangement joins TRBV11-2 to TRBJ2-2, with TRBD1 matching over 8 bases. CDR1 and CDR2 (germline): SGHAT, FQNNGV. The CDR3 runs 15 residues. V trimming: 5 bases; J trimming: 1 base; junction bases outside the gene matches: 3. This chain's CDR3 is CASSPGQVNTGELFF. CDR3 nucleotides: TGTGCCAGCAGCCCGGGACAGGTGAACACCGGGGAGCTGTTTTTT.

The chain links TRBV5-6 to TRBJ1-2; 8 nucleotides match TRBD1. J was trimmed by 6 bases and V by 2 bases; bases with no gene match: 3. Germline CDR1 and CDR2: SGHDT and YYEEEE. The CDR3 is 13 amino acids. The CDR3 is CASSFGTGHGYTF. CDR3 nucleotides: TGTGCCAGCAGCTTTGGGACAGGCCATGGCTACACCTTC.

Written as DNA, the CDR3 is TGTGCCAGCAGTGAAAGGACAGGGGGCACTGAAGCTTTCTTT. Amino acids: CASSERTGGTEAFF. The rearrangement joins TRBV2 to TRBJ1-1, with 10 bases fitting TRBD1. V was clipped by 2 bases and J by 4 bases; unmatched bases: 1. Looked up from germline, CDR1 is SNHLY and CDR2 is FYNNEI. The CDR3 spans 14 residues.

V gene TRBV7-8 combines with J gene TRBJ2-5; 8 bases are shared with TRBD2. V was clipped by 3 bases and J by 3 bases; unmatched bases: 0. Germline V gene sequence: CDR1 SGHVS, CDR2 FQNEAQ. The CDR3 length is 13 residues. The CDR3 nucleotides read TGTGCCAGCAGCTTTAGCGGGGAAGAGACCCAGTACTTC. It specifies CASSFSGEETQYF.

V usage is TRBV9 and J usage is TRBJ2-7, with 8 bases aligning to TRBD2. This CDR3 has 14 amino acids. J lost 0 bases, V lost 4 bases, and 3 bases had no gene match. The germline V gene encodes CDR1 SGDLS and CDR2 YYNGEE. CDR3: CASSTGGSSYEQYF. CDR3 nucleotides: TGTGCCAGCAGCACGGGGGGGAGCTCCTACGAGCAGTACTTC. Looking up the rest from reference TRBV9 and TRBJ2-7 gives the full variable domain: DSGVTQTPKHLITATGQRVTLRCSPRSGDLSVYWYQQSLDQGLQFLIQYYNGEERAKGNILERFSAQQFPDLHSELNLSSLELGDSALYFCASSTGGSSYEQYFGPGTRLTVT.

The J gene is TRBJ1-2, the V gene TRBV19; D gene ambiguous. The CDR3 has 13 amino acids. V was shortened by 1 base and J by 5 bases, with 8 bases between the two germline ends. The germline V gene has CDR1 LNHDA and CDR2 SQIVND (reference sequence). The CDR3: CASSIAEAYGYTF. The DNA for the CDR3 is TGTGCCAGTAGTATAGCAGAGGCGTATGGCTACACCTTC.

The genes are TRBV9 and TRBJ2-7; D perhaps matches TRBD2 (5 bases). The CDR3 spans 16 residues. V was clipped by 0 bases and J by 3 bases, with 16 bases between them. In germline, CDR1 is SGDLS, CDR2 YYNGEE. In DNA, the CDR3 is TGTGCCAGCAGCGTAGGGGAGACGGCTTCCCTCTACGAGCAGTACTTC. It specifies CASSVGETASLYEQYF.

V usage is TRBV6-2 or TRBV6-3 and J usage is TRBJ1-2; D perhaps matches TRBD1 (6 bases). There are 11 residues in the CDR3. Germline lookup yields CDR1 MNHEY and CDR2 SVGEGT. The V and J ends lost 3 bases and 10 bases respectively, with 9 bases between them. CDR3 DNA sequence: TGTGCCAGCAGTTATAGACAGGCCTACACCTTC. It translates to CASSYRQAYTF.

The chain joins TRBV29-1 to TRBJ2-1, with 9 bases aligning to TRBD2. In germline, CDR1 is SQVTM, CDR2 ANQGSEA. This CDR3 is built from 14 residues. V dropped 7 bases and J dropped 7; count of bases not matched to a gene: 11. For the CDR3, the DNA is TGCAGCGCTGGGCGCCTAGCGGGGAAGAATGAGCAGTTCTTC. As protein: CSAGRLAGKNEQFF.

This chain links TRBV5-4 with TRBJ2-6; D may be TRBD2 (7 bases). Trimming stripped 4 bases from V and 0 bases from J, with 20 bases between. Germline CDR1 is SGHNT and CDR2 is YYREEE (reference sequence). The CDR3 spans 19 residues. CDR3 protein: CASSGGGKGVFSGANVLTF. The DNA of the CDR3 is TGTGCCAGCAGCGGCGGGGGCAAAGGCGTTTTCTCTGGGGCCAACGTCCTGACTTTC.

This clone is a singleton in its sample. V usage is TRBV2 and J usage is TRBJ1-5; D is uncertain. Trimming shortened V by 6 bases and J by 1 base, and 7 bases separated the two germline ends. The length of the CDR3 is 13 residues. CDR1 and CDR2 (germline): SNHLY, FYNNEI. The CDR3 nucleotides read TGTGCCAGCAGAACAGAAAGCAATCAGCCCCAGCATTTT. Its protein is CASRTESNQPQHF. The full variable domain, completed using reference TRBV2 and TRBJ1-5, is EPEVTQTPSHQVTQMGQEVILRCVPISNHLYFYWYRQILGQKVEFLVSFYNNEISEKSEIFDDQFSVERPDGSNFTLKIRSTKLEDSAMYFCASRTESNQPQHFGDGTRLSIL.

The chain combines TRBV7-2 with TRBJ2-7, with TRBD1 matching over 8 bases. Germline V CDR1 and CDR2: SGHTA, FQGNSA. Trimming cost V 5 bases and J 5 bases; bases outside gene matches: 5. CDR3 length: 13 residues. CDR3 DNA sequence: TGTGCCAGCAGCCCCGACAGGGGCCACGAGCAGTACTTC. Its translation is CASSPDRGHEQYF. Filled out from reference TRBV7-2 and TRBJ2-7, the complete variable domain reads GAGVSQSPSNKVTEKGKDVELRCDPISGHTALYWYRQSLGQGLEFLIYFQGNSAPDKSGLPSDRFSAERTGGSVSTLTIQRTQQEDSAVYLCASSPDRGHEQYFGPGTRLTVT.

The chain is built from TRBV29-1 and TRBJ1-1, with 7 bases lining up with TRBD1. V shed 7 bases, J shed 11 bases, and the junction held 13 bases outside the gene matches. Per germline, CDR1 SQVTM and CDR2 ANQGSEA. The CDR3 has 12 residues. The DNA of the CDR3 is TGCAGCGCACTACCACTCACAGGGGCGGCTTTCTTT. Translating gives CSALPLTGAAFF.

This sequence joins TRBV2 and TRBJ1-2, with 11 positions matching TRBD1. Per the germline V gene, CDR1 is SNHLY and CDR2 is FYNNEI. There are 13 residues in the CDR3. The junction had 1 base not matched to a gene; V was cut back by 3 bases and J by 7 bases. The CDR3 here is CASSEGQGGGYTF. CDR3 bases: TGTGCCAGCAGTGAGGGACAGGGGGGTGGCTACACCTTC.

The chain couples TRBV19 to TRBJ2-5; 10 bases match TRBD2. Germline CDR1 LNHDA, CDR2 SQIVND (reference sequence). The CDR3 is 14 amino acids. With 5 bases clipped from V and 6 bases from J, the junction kept 6 bases outside the gene matches. The chain's CDR3 is CASSSTSGDKTQYF. As DNA, the CDR3 is TGTGCCAGTAGTTCCACTAGCGGGGACAAGACCCAGTACTTC.

This sequence joins TRBV12-3 or TRBV12-4 and TRBJ1-5; D remains unclear. Trimming cost V 3 bases and J 10 bases, with 4 bases left between them. This CDR3 spans 10 amino acids. CDR3: CASSFRPQHF. The CDR3 region has the DNA TGTGCCAGCAGTTTCAGACCCCAGCATTTT.

The chain has TRBV6-1 and TRBJ1-2; tentative D call: TRBD1 (6 bases). CDR1 is MNHNS, CDR2 SASEGT, per germline. CDR3 size: 14 residues. Trimming cost V 0 bases and J 3 bases, with 8 bases left between them. The CDR3 here is CASSEADSYYGYTF. For the CDR3, the DNA is TGTGCCAGCAGTGAAGCGGACAGCTACTATGGCTACACCTTC.

J is TRBJ2-3 and V is TRBV27, with 11 bases matching TRBD2. The germline V gene encodes CDR1 MNHEY and CDR2 SMNVEV (reference sequence). There are 15 residues in the CDR3. Unmatched junction bases numbered 6, after V lost 4 bases and J lost 6 bases. CDR3 nucleotides: TGTGCCAGCAGTTCCCCGGGACTAGCGGTGGATACGCAGTATTTT. Translating gives CASSSPGLAVDTQYF.

Only a few counts were recorded for this clone. This sequence joins TRBV5-1 and TRBJ1-1, with D perhaps matching TRBD1 (5 bases). Germline V CDR1 and CDR2: SGHRS, YFSETQ. The V end lost 2 bases, the J end lost 1 base, and 9 bases lay between the germline ends. This CDR3 comprises 14 residues. This chain's CDR3 is CASSFTGGNTEAFF. In DNA form, the CDR3 reads TGCGCCAGCAGCTTCACCGGGGGGAACACTGAAGCTTTCTTT. Full variable domain (remainder filled in from reference TRBV5-1 and TRBJ1-1): KAGVTQTPRYLIKTRGQQVTLSCSPISGHRSVSWYQQTPGQGLQFLFEYFSETQRNKGNFPGRFSGRQFSNSRSEMNVSTLELGDSALYLCASSFTGGNTEAFFGQGTRLTVV.

V and J are TRBV2 and TRBJ1-1, with D uncertain. V was cut by 3 bases and J by 6 bases, with 11 bases left in between. The CDR3 loop spans 13 amino acids. Germline values: CDR1 SNHLY, CDR2 FYNNEI. CDR3: CASSELDFAEAFF. The DNA of the CDR3 is TGTGCCAGCAGTGAGTTAGACTTCGCTGAAGCTTTCTTT.

This sequence joins TRBV5-1 and TRBJ1-2, with D tentatively TRBD1 (6 bases). CDR1 is SGHRS and CDR2 is YFSETQ in the germline V gene. The CDR3 loop spans 14 amino acids. The V end was cut by 4 bases, the J end by 6 bases, with 16 bases between. For the CDR3, the DNA is TGCGCCAGCAGCGCGTTGGCAGGGGAGAATGGCTACACCTTC. It encodes CASSALAGENGYTF.

V is TRBV28 and J is TRBJ2-2, with a possible D match to TRBD2 (5 bases). V gave up 2 bases and J gave up 7 bases, with 8 bases separating them. This CDR3 is built from 13 residues. Germline V gives CDR1 MDHEN, CDR2 SYDVKM. CDR3 bases: TGTGCCAGCAGTTTAGCGGGTAACGGGGAGCTGTTTTTT. Translating it yields CASSLAGNGELFF.

The V and J genes are TRBV29-1 and TRBJ1-1; a possible D gene is TRBD1 (6 bases). The CDR3 contains 13 residues. Trimming stripped 2 bases from V and 7 bases from J, with 14 bases between. CDR1 and CDR2 (germline): SQVTM, ANQGSEA. CDR3: CSVEKALTGEAFF. DNA for the CDR3: TGCAGCGTTGAAAAGGCTTTGACAGGTGAAGCTTTCTTT.

This clone was counted once. The chain recombines TRBV5-1 with TRBJ2-5, with D tentatively TRBD2 (5 bases). The germline V gene encodes CDR1 SGHRS and CDR2 YFSETQ. The length of the CDR3 is 15 residues. V was pared by 2 bases and J by 4 bases, with 15 bases between. The CDR3 DNA follows: TGCGCCAGCAGCTTCCAGCTAAGTGGAGGAGAGACCCAGTACTTC. This translates into CASSFQLSGGETQYF.

The chain has TRBV10-3 and TRBJ1-3; tentatively, D is TRBD1 (5 bases). Germline assignment: CDR1 ENHRY and CDR2 SYGVKD. This CDR3 comprises 12 residues. Trimming removed 6 bases from V and 9 bases from J, with 12 bases in between. The CDR3 DNA reads as TGTGCCATCAGCCCAGGGTTCGGCACCATATATTTT. It yields the protein CAISPGFGTIYF.

Comments on this clone: The sample carries other DNA sequences with the same CDR3. The J gene is TRBJ1-2, the V gene TRBV12-3 or TRBV12-4; D gene ambiguous. CDR3 length: 13 residues. The germline V and J ends were trimmed by 3 bases and 4 bases, with 9 bases remaining between them. The CDR3 bases are TGTGCCAGCAGTTTGGGCAGGTCCTATGGCTACACCTTC. It specifies CASSLGRSYGYTF.

The chain combines TRBV6-5 with TRBJ1-2, with D tentatively TRBD1 (6 bases). The CDR3 sequence is 15 residues long. V lost 6 bases to trimming and J lost 5 bases, with 19 bases between them. The germline CDR1 and CDR2 sequences are MNHEY and SVGAGI. The CDR3 sequence is CASRTYGGARYGYTF. For the CDR3, the DNA is TGTGCCAGCAGAACTTACGGGGGGGCCCGGTATGGCTACACCTTC.

The chain combines TRBV2 with TRBJ2-7; 7 bases line up with TRBD1. The CDR3 runs to 17 residues. V lost 3 bases to trimming and J lost 4 bases; unmatched junction nucleotides: 15. Germline V gene data show CDR1 as SNHLY and CDR2 as FYNNEI. CDR3 in amino acids: CASSEDSQDRVLYEQYF. In DNA form, the CDR3 reads TGTGCCAGCAGTGAGGACTCCCAAGACAGGGTCCTTTACGAGCAGTACTTC.

This rearrangement joins TRBV18 to TRBJ2-2, with TRBD1 matching over 9 bases. There are 15 residues in the CDR3. The V gene end was trimmed by 2 bases and the J gene end by 3 bases; junction bases not matched to a gene: 1. The germline V gene encodes CDR1 KGHSH and CDR2 LQKENI. The CDR3 reads CASSPWDRDTGELFF. Written as DNA, the CDR3 is TGTGCCAGCTCACCATGGGACAGGGACACCGGGGAGCTGTTTTTT.